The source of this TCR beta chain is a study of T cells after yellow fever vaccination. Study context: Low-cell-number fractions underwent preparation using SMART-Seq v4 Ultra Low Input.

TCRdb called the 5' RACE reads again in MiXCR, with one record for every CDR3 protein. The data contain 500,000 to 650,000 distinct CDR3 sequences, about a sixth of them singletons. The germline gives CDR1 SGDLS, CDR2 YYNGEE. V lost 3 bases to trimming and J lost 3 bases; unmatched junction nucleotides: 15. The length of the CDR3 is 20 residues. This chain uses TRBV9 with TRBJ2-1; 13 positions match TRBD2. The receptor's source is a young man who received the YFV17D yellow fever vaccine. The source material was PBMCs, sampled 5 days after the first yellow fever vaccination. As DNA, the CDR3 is TGTGCCAGCAGCGCACACAAACTAGCGGGGGGGTACTTAGACTACAATGAGCAGTTCTTC. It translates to CASSAHKLAGGYLDYNEQFF.